These 9 T cell receptor beta chains originate from one sample sequenced in a study of tumor-infiltrating lymphocytes in localized non-small cell lung cancer. Sequencing used immunoSEQ multiplex PCR; TCRdb keeps in-frame clones, though not all of them. The table has some 5,100 clones, roughly four fifths seen once. Material: lung tumor tissue. Every receptor here comes from a human donor with non-small cell lung cancer.

The chain combines TRBV7-9 with TRBJ1-1, with no clear D. CDR3 length equals 12 residues. Germline assignment: CDR1 SEHNR and CDR2 FQNEAQ (reference sequence). V lost 5 bases, J lost 7 bases, and 11 bases lay in between. The CDR3 DNA reads as TGTGCCAGCAGCAATAACCCCATTGAAGCTTTCTTT. This gives the protein CASSNNPIEAFF.

This clone appeared a few times. The chain combines TRBV2 with TRBJ1-3; no clear D. Trimming stripped 4 bases from V and 3 bases from J, with 7 bases between. The CDR3 covers 13 residues. Looked up from germline, CDR1 is SNHLY and CDR2 is FYNNEI. CDR3 amino acids: CASSVHGGNTIYF. In nucleotides, the CDR3 is TGTGCCAGCAGTGTTCACGGTGGAAACACCATATATTTT.

This sequence joins TRBV11-2 and TRBJ1-1; D is possibly TRBD1 (6 bases). This CDR3 has 15 amino acids. V was clipped by 8 bases and J by 1 base, with 17 bases between them. Per germline, CDR1 SGHAT and CDR2 FQNNGV. This CDR3 reads CASLLTGYRNTEAFF. CDR3 nucleotide sequence: TGTGCCAGCCTACTTACAGGGTATCGGAACACTGAAGCTTTCTTT.

This chain links TRBV7-9 with TRBJ2-7; TRBD1 matches at 7 bases. CDR3 length equals 15 residues. Germline CDR1 SEHNR, CDR2 FQNEAQ (reference sequence). V lost 3 bases, J lost 2 bases, and 7 bases stayed unmatched. The CDR3 region is CASSLGAGGTYEQYF. CDR3 coding DNA: TGTGCCAGCAGCTTGGGGGCAGGGGGTACCTACGAGCAGTACTTC.

This clone was detected only a few times. The J gene is TRBJ2-2, the V gene TRBV11-2; D not resolved. V lost 5 bases and J lost 1, with 14 bases in between. The CDR3 length is 16 residues. In germline, CDR1 is SGHAT, CDR2 FQNNGV. CDR3 in amino acids: CASSRQLRLNTGELFF. CDR3 DNA: TGTGCCAGCAGCCGCCAGCTAAGGTTGAACACCGGGGAGCTGTTTTTT.

The chain combines TRBV30 with TRBJ2-5, with 8 bases identical to TRBD2. The CDR3 extends over 16 amino acids. The V and J ends lost 3 bases and 2 bases, in that order; junction bases with no gene match: 11. The V gene's germline CDR1 is GTSNPN and CDR2 SVGIG (reference sequence). Here the CDR3 DNA reads TGTGCCTGGAGGAGGGAGCTAGCGGGTAGACAAGAGACCCAGTACTTC. It specifies CAWRRELAGRQETQYF.

The chain uses TRBV27 and TRBJ2-3, with no clear D. Per germline, CDR1 MNHEY and CDR2 SMNVEV (reference sequence). CDR3 length: 15 amino acids. V lost 4 bases to trimming and J lost 0 bases, with 11 bases between them. DNA for the CDR3: TGTGCCAGCAGTTCACCTAGGTTTAGCACAGATACGCAGTATTTT. It codes for CASSSPRFSTDTQYF.

A single count supports this clone. V usage is TRBV7-2 and J usage is TRBJ1-1; unclear D gene. Trimming left V 4 bases short and J 7 bases short, with 13 bases between. The CDR3 contains 13 residues. Germline V gene sequence: CDR1 SGHTA, CDR2 FQGNSA. The CDR3 sequence is CASSSGQAVEAFF. The DNA of the CDR3 is TGTGCCAGCAGCTCCGGGCAGGCCGTTGAAGCTTTCTTT.

Only one count was recorded for this clone. This chain uses TRBV10-3 with TRBJ2-1; D uncertain. The CDR3 contains 12 residues. Germline lookup yields CDR1 ENHRY and CDR2 SYGVKD. Trimming took off 11 bases at V and 5 bases at J, with 13 bases between the two ends. CDR3: CASGRNNNEQFF. Here the CDR3 DNA reads TGTGCCTCTGGGCGGAATAACAATGAGCAGTTCTTC.